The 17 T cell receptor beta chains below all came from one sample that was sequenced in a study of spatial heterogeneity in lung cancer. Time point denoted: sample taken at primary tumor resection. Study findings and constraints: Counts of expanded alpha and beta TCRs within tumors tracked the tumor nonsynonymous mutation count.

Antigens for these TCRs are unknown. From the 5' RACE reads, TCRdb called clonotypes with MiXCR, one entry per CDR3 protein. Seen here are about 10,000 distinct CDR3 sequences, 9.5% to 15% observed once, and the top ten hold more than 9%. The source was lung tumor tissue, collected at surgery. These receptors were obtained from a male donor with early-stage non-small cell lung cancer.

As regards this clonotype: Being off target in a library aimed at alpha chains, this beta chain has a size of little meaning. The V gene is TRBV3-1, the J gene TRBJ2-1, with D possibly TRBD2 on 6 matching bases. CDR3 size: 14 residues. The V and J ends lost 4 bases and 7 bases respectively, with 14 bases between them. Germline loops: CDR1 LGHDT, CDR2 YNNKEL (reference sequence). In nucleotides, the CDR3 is TGTGCCAGCAGCCGCACGGGACTCAAAAATGAGCAGTTCTTC. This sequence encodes CASSRTGLKNEQFF.

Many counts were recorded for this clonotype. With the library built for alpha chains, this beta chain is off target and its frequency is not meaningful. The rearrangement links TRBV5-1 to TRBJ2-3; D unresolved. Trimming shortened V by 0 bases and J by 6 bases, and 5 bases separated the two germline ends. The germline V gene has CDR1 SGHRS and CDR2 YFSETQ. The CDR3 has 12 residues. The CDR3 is CASSLEADTQYF. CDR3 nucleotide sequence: TGCGCCAGCAGCTTGGAGGCGGATACGCAGTATTTT.

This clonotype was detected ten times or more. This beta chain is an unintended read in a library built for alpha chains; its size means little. CDR3 protein: CASSQTHVRGHQPQHF. The CDR3, as DNA: TGTGCCAGCAGCCAAACCCATGTCAGGGGGCATCAGCCCCAGCATTTT. The V and J genes are TRBV3-1 and TRBJ1-5, with 8 bases fitting TRBD1. CDR3 length: 16 residues. CDR1 is LGHDT, CDR2 YNNKEL, per germline (reference sequence). The V gene end was trimmed by 2 bases and the J gene end by 5 bases; junction bases not matched to a gene: 8.

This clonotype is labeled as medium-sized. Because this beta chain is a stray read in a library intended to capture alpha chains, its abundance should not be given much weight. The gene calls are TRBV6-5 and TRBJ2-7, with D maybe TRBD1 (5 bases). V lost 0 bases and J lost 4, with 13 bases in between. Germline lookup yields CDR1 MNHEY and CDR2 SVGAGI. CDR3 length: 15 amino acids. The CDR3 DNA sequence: TGTGCCAGCAGTTACTCGCGAAGGGGCTGGTACGAGCAGTACTTC. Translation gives CASSYSRRGWYEQYF.

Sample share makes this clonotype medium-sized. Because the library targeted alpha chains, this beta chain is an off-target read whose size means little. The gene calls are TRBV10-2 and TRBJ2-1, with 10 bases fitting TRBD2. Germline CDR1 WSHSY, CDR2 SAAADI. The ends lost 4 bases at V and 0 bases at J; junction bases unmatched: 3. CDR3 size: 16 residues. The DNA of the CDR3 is TGCGCCAGCAGTGGACTAGCGGGCCTCTCCTACAATGAGCAGTTCTTC. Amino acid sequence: CASSGLAGLSYNEQFF.

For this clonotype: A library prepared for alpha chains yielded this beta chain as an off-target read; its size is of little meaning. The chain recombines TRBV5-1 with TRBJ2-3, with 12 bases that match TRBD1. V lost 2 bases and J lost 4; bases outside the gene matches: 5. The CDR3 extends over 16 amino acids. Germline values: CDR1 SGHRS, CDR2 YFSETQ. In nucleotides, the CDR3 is TGCGCCAGCAGCTTCGGGGACAGGGGGCCTGCAGATACGCAGTATTTT. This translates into CASSFGDRGPADTQYF. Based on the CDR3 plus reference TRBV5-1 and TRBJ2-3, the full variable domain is KAGVTQTPRYLIKTRGQQVTLSCSPISGHRSVSWYQQTPGQGLQFLFEYFSETQRNKGNFPGRFSGRQFSNSRSEMNVSTLELGDSALYLCASSFGDRGPADTQYFGPGTRLTVL.

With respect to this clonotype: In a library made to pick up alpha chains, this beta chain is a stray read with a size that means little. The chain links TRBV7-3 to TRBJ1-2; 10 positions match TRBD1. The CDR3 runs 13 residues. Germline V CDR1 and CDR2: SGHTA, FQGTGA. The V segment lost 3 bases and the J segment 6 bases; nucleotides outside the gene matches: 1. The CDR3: CASSLTGGNGYTF. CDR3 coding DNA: TGTGCCAGCAGCTTGACAGGGGGCAATGGCTACACCTTC.

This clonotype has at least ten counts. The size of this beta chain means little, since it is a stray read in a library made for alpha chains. The CDR3 DNA sequence: TGCAGTGCTAGAGAGACCCCAACTCGGGAGATGCGGATCCTCTCCTACGAGCAGTACTTC. Its protein is CSARETPTREMRILSYEQYF. The gene calls are TRBV20-1 and TRBJ2-7; D is perhaps TRBD2 (6 bases). The V gene lost 0 bases and the J gene lost 0 bases, with 27 bases spanning the gap. This CDR3 comprises 20 residues. Germline loops: CDR1 DFQATT, CDR2 SNEGSKA (reference sequence).

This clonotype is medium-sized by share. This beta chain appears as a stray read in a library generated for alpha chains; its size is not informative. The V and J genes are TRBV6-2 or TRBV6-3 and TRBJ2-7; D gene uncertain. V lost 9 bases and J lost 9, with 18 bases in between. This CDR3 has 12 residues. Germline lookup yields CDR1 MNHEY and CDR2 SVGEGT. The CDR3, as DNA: TGTGCCAGTAGAACGGCGGCCTCTTGGCAGTACTTC. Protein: CASRTAASWQYF.

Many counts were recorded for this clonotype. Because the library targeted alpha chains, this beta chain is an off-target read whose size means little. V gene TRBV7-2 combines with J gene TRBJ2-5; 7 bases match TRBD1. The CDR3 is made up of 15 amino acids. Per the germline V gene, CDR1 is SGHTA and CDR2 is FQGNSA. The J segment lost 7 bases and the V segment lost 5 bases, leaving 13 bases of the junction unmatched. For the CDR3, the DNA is TGTGCCAGCAGCCCCCGAAGACAGGGCTCAGGGACCCAGTACTTC. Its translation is CASSPRRQGSGTQYF. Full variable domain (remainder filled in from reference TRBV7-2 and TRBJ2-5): GAGVSQSPSNKVTEKGKDVELRCDPISGHTALYWYRQSLGQGLEFLIYFQGNSAPDKSGLPSDRFSAERTGGSVSTLTIQRTQQEDSAVYLCASSPRRQGSGTQYFGPGTRLLVL.

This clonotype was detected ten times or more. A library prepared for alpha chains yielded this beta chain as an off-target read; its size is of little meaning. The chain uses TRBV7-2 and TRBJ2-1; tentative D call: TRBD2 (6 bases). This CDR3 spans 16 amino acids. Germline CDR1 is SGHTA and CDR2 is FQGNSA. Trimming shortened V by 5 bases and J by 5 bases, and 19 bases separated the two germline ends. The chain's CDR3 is CASSPKTRDFDNEQFF. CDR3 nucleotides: TGTGCCAGCAGCCCAAAAACACGGGACTTCGACAATGAGCAGTTCTTC.

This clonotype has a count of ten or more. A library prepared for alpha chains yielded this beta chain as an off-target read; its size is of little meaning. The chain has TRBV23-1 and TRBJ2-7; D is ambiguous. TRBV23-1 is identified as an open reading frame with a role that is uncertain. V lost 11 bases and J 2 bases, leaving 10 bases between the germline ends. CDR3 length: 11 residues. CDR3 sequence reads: CAWSAPYEQYV. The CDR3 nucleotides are TGCGCCTGGAGTGCCCCCTACGAGCAGTACGTC.

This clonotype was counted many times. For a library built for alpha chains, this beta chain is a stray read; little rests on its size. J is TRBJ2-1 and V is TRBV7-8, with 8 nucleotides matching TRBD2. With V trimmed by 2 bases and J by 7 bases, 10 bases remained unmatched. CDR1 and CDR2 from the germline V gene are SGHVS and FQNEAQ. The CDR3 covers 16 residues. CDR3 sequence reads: CASSLMLREARNEQFF. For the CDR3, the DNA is TGTGCCAGCAGCTTAATGTTGCGGGAGGCGAGGAATGAGCAGTTCTTC.

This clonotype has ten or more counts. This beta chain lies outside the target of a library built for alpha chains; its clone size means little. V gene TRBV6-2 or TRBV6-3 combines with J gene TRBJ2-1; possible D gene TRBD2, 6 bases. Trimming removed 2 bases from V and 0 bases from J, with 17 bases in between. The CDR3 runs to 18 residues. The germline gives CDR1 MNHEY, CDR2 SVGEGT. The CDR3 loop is CASSYPGRQSNSYNEQFF. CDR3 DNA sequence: TGTGCCAGCAGTTACCCAGGGAGGCAATCAAACTCCTACAATGAGCAGTTCTTC.

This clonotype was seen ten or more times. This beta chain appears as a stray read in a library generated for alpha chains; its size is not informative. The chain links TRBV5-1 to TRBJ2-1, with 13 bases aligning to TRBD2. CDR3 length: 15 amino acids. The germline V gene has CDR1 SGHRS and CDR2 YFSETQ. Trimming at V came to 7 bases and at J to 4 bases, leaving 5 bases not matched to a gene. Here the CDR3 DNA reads TGCGCCAGCCGGACTAGCGGGAGTACTTACAATGAGCAGTTCTTC. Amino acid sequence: CASRTSGSTYNEQFF.

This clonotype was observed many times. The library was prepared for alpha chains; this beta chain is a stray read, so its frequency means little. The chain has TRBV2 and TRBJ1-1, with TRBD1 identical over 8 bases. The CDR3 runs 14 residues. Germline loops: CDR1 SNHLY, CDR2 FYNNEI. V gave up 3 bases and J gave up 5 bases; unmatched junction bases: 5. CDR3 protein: CASSEDRVRTEAFF. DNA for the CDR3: TGTGCCAGCAGTGAGGACAGGGTGAGAACTGAAGCTTTCTTT.

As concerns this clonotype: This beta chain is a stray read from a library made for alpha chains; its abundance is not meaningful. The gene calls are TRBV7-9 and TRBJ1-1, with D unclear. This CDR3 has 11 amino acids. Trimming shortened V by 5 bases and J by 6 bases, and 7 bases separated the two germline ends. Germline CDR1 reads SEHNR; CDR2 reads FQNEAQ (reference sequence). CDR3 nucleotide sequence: TGTGCCAGCAGCCACACAGCTGAAGCTTTCTTT. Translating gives CASSHTAEAFF.